A selection of T cell receptor beta chains follows, all from one sample in a study of blood T cell repertoires in COVID-19. Sequencing was performed with immunoSEQ multiplex PCR; in TCRdb, only in-frame clones are kept and a portion is missing. Here the sample spans just over 300,000 clones, under 90% being singletons. The specimen was peripheral blood. These receptors originate from a young woman with COVID-19, enrolled during active disease. Both conserved end residues are part of each CDR3. The order of the fields is J gene, CDR3 length, V gene, D gene, CDR3 protein, CDR3 DNA. D genes are given only for firm matches.

TRBJ2-1 15 TRBV4-1 TRBD2 CASSQVLAGYFEQFF TGCGCCAGCAGCCAAGTCCTAGCGGGGTATTTTGAGCAGTTCTTC
TRBJ1-2 14 TRBV27 . CASSTGWGSTGYTF TGTGCCAGCAGTACAGGGTGGGGGTCCACTGGCTACACCTTC
TRBJ1-4 13 TRBV3-1/TRBV3-2 . CASSETGGEKLFF TGTGCCAGCAGCGAGACAGGTGGTGAAAAACTGTTTTTT
TRBJ1-3 16 TRBV4-1 . CASSHLAGRSGNTIYF TGCGCCAGCAGCCATCTGGCGGGCCGCTCTGGAAACACCATATATTTT
TRBJ1-3 17 TRBV30 . CAWSAGLAGQVGNTIYF TGTGCCTGGAGTGCTGGCCTGGCCGGACAAGTTGGTAACACCATATATTTT
TRBJ1-1 13 TRBV24-1 . CATSAGANTEAFF TGTGCCACCAGTGCGGGTGCGAACACTGAAGCTTTCTTT
TRBJ2-7 15 TRBV11-3 TRBD2 CASSLSGGGAGEQYF TGTGCCAGCAGCTTATCCGGCGGGGGGGCAGGAGAGCAGTACTTC
TRBJ1-4 14 TRBV4-3 . CASSQGNRQEKLFF TGCGCCAGCAGCCAAGGAAACCGACAAGAAAAACTGTTTTTT
TRBJ2-1 18 TRBV10-1 TRBD1 CASSESGVGQGANNEQFF TGCGCCAGCAGTGAGTCCGGAGTAGGACAGGGGGCGAACAATGAGCAGTTCTTC
TRBJ2-3 17 TRBV3-1/TRBV3-2 TRBD2 CASSRYEGTSGADTQYF TGTGCCAGCAGCCGCTATGAGGGGACTAGCGGTGCGGATACGCAGTATTTT
TRBJ2-2 17 TRBV27 TRBD2 CASSLTGAGAGSGELFF TGTGCCAGCAGTTTAACAGGAGCGGGGGCCGGCAGCGGGGAGCTGTTTTTT
TRBJ1-5 15 TRBV27 . CASSLSRVGNQPQHF TGTGCCAGCAGTTTATCCCGGGTGGGCAATCAGCCCCAGCATTTT
TRBJ2-5 15 TRBV13 . CASSSRTRNQETQYF TGTGCCAGCAGCTCACGCACTAGGAACCAAGAGACCCAGTACTTC
TRBJ1-2 15 TRBV21-1 . CASSHHRRTGEGYTF TGTGCCAGCAGCCACCATCGAAGAACAGGGGAAGGCTACACCTTC
TRBJ1-2 13 TRBV5-6 . CASRMEGTYGYTF TGTGCCAGCAGGATGGAGGGGACCTATGGCTACACCTTC
TRBJ1-1 15 TRBV5-4 . CASSLVSGMNTEAFF TGTGCCAGCAGCTTGGTTTCCGGGATGAACACTGAAGCTTTCTTT
TRBJ1-1 11 TRBV28 . CASEMASEAFF TGTGCCAGCGAAATGGCATCAGAAGCTTTCTTT
TRBJ1-1 13 TRBV12-3/TRBV12-4 . CASSFGRTVEAFF TGTGCCAGCAGTTTCGGCAGGACAGTAGAAGCTTTCTTT
TRBJ1-5 14 TRBV28 . CASRSGGSNQPQHF TGTGCCAGCAGAAGCGGGGGATCAAATCAGCCCCAGCATTTT
TRBJ2-7 14 TRBV6-1 . CASSDLGTPYEQYF TGTGCCAGCAGTGATCTAGGGACACCCTACGAGCAGTACTTC
TRBJ1-2 16 TRBV7-2 . CASSYPRSGPNYGYTF TGTGCCAGCAGCTACCCCAGATCGGGTCCCAACTATGGCTACACCTTC
TRBJ1-1 16 TRBV6-1 TRBD1 CASSDRDRVVNTEAFF TGTGCCAGCAGTGACCGGGACAGGGTCGTGAACACTGAAGCTTTCTTT
TRBJ2-4 13 TRBV3-1/TRBV3-2 TRBD2 CASSQEWGAGVHF TGTGCCAGCAGCCAAGAATGGGGCGCGGGGGTTCACTTC
TRBJ2-7 14 TRBV6-5 TRBD2 CASRLSGGPYEQYF TGTGCCAGCCGTCTTTCGGGGGGGCCTTACGAGCAGTACTTC
TRBJ1-1 14 TRBV19 . CASSAGQKNTEAFF TGTGCCAGTAGTGCTGGACAGAAGAACACTGAAGCTTTCTTT
TRBJ2-1 13 TRBV12-3/TRBV12-4 TRBD2 CASEIWGGNEQFF TGTGCCAGCGAAATCTGGGGGGGCAATGAGCAGTTCTTC
TRBJ1-2 13 TRBV6-5 . CASKGSTLYGYTF TGTGCCAGCAAGGGGTCTACCCTCTATGGCTACACCTTC